This passage covers 15 T cell receptor beta chains from one sample sequenced in a study of vaccination and CD4 T cells after COVID-19. Regarding treatment: approximately 9-day PBMC culture with coronavirus spike peptide pools or control peptides (ViraFEST assay). Sequenced with the Oncomine TCR Beta short-read assay was DNA taken from cultured CD4+ T cells. MiXCR, run by TCRdb on the PCR reads, gives a single entry per CDR3 protein. The table has 17,000 or so distinct CDR3 sequences, approximately 54% seen once. These TCRs' antigens remain unknown. Sequenced: CD4+ T cells from blood, cultured in vitro. The receptors originated from a human donor who had recovered from COVID-19.

DNA for the CDR3: TGCAGTGCTAGAGGCCGGGACAGGGGTCTGGTTGGCTACACCTTC. Translated, it gives CSARGRDRGLVGYTF. The rearrangement joins TRBV20-1 to TRBJ1-2; 10 bases fit TRBD1. This CDR3 region has 15 residues. CDR1 is DFQATT, CDR2 SNEGSKA, per germline (reference sequence). Trimming at V came to 1 base and at J to 7 bases, leaving 9 bases not matched to a gene.

The chain recombines TRBV10-2 with TRBJ2-7, with no clear D. This CDR3 contains 13 residues. Germline V gene data show CDR1 as WSHSY and CDR2 as SAAADI. Between the trimmed V and J ends, which lost 5 bases and 3 bases, there was a span of 11 bases. The CDR3 loop reads CASSLRESYEQYF. In DNA form, the CDR3 reads TGCGCCAGCAGTCTGAGAGAAAGCTACGAGCAGTACTTC.

This rearrangement joins TRBV19 to TRBJ2-3; possibly TRBD1 or TRBD2 for D (5 bases each). Germline V CDR1 and CDR2: LNHDA, SQIVND (reference sequence). The V end lost 1 base, the J end lost 2 bases, and 19 bases lay between the germline ends. CDR3 length: 18 amino acids. The CDR3 spells CASSIVSGAPLSTDTQYF. CDR3 DNA: TGTGCCAGTAGTATAGTCTCCGGGGCCCCCCTTTCCACAGATACGCAGTATTTT.

The table lists this clonotype with a few counts. V and J are TRBV7-2 and TRBJ2-7; 9 positions agree with TRBD1. Per germline, CDR1 SGHTA and CDR2 FQGNSA. The CDR3 has 15 amino acids. The V gene end was trimmed by 2 bases and the J gene end by 4 bases; junction bases not matched to a gene: 6. This CDR3 is CASSLMGQGTYEQYF. CDR3 sequence (DNA): TGTGCCAGCAGCTTAATGGGACAGGGTACTTACGAGCAGTACTTC.

The chain uses TRBV6-1 and TRBJ1-5, with TRBD1 as a possible D gene (5 bases). The CDR3 contains 16 residues. CDR1 MNHNS and CDR2 SASEGT come from the germline V gene. Trimming stripped 2 bases from V and 3 bases from J, with 14 bases between. The CDR3: CASSEWQGSPNQPQHF. In nucleotides, the CDR3 is TGTGCCAGCAGTGAATGGCAGGGATCCCCCAATCAGCCCCAGCATTTT.

The V and J genes are TRBV19 and TRBJ2-3; D is unresolved. Trimming cost V 3 bases and J 6 bases, with 10 bases left between them. The CDR3 is 13 residues long. Germline CDR1 and CDR2: LNHDA and SQIVND (reference sequence). CDR3 DNA sequence: TGTGCCAGTAGTATGGTAGTAGGGGATACGCAGTATTTT. The encoded protein is CASSMVVGDTQYF.

The V call is TRBV10-3, the J call TRBJ2-1; D is unresolved. This CDR3 is built from 13 residues. V shed 2 bases and J shed 9 bases, with 11 bases lying between them. Germline V gene sequence: CDR1 ENHRY, CDR2 SYGVKD. CDR3 bases: TGTGCCATCAGTGAGGGTACCCCAATTGAGCAGTTCTTC. Its protein is CAISEGTPIEQFF.

This clonotype showed up just a few times. This rearrangement joins TRBV7-2 to TRBJ2-5, with D unclear. Germline V CDR1 and CDR2: SGHTA, FQGNSA. Deletions cut 1 base from V and 0 bases from J, with 9 bases between. CDR3 length equals 15 residues. In DNA, the CDR3 is TGTGCCAGCAGCTTAGAAGGCGCCTACCAAGAGACCCAGTACTTC. It translates to CASSLEGAYQETQYF.

The genes are TRBV6-1 and TRBJ2-5; possibly TRBD1 for D (5 bases). Germline CDR1 MNHNS, CDR2 SASEGT. This CDR3 contains 13 residues. V was cut by 5 bases and J by 2 bases, with 9 bases left in between. The CDR3, as DNA: TGTGCCAGCAGTAATACAGGACAAGAGACCCAGTACTTC. Translated, it gives CASSNTGQETQYF.

This clonotype was counted between two and nine times. The chain joins TRBV2 to TRBJ1-6; TRBD1 matches at 7 bases. The CDR3 contains 14 residues. Per the germline V gene, CDR1 is SNHLY and CDR2 is FYNNEI. After removal of 8 bases from V and 5 bases from J, the junction contained 6 bases not matched to a gene. CDR3 nucleotides: TGTGCCAGCGGTAGGACAGGAAATAATTCACCCCTCCACTTT. Amino acids: CASGRTGNNSPLHF.

The rearrangement links TRBV2 to TRBJ2-7; possible D gene TRBD2, 6 bases. CDR1 and CDR2 (germline): SNHLY, FYNNEI. This CDR3 spans 11 amino acids. V was pared by 8 bases and J by 9 bases, with 14 bases between. DNA of the CDR3: TGTGCCAGCTGGGGGAGGAGAGGGCAGTACTTC. Translation gives CASWGRRGQYF.

The J gene is TRBJ1-1, the V gene TRBV20-1; D is unresolved. CDR1 is DFQATT and CDR2 is SNEGSKA in the germline V gene (reference sequence). V lost 5 bases, J lost 1 base, and 14 bases lay in between. There are 14 residues in the CDR3. CDR3 residues: CSAPRSTGNTEAFF. The CDR3 DNA sequence: TGCAGTGCTCCCCGGTCAACTGGGAACACTGAAGCTTTCTTT.

This clonotype was found once. The V call is TRBV6-1, the J call TRBJ1-5; possibly TRBD1 for D (6 bases). In germline, CDR1 is MNHNS, CDR2 SASEGT. The CDR3 extends over 14 amino acids. V lost 5 bases and J lost 3, with 11 bases in between. The CDR3 loop is CASSRRQDNQPQHF. DNA of the CDR3: TGTGCCAGCAGTCGGCGACAGGACAATCAGCCCCAGCATTTT.

The chain couples TRBV7-9 to TRBJ2-7; the D gene is possibly TRBD1 (6 bases). This CDR3 is built from 14 residues. Germline loops: CDR1 SEHNR, CDR2 FQNEAQ (reference sequence). V lost 8 bases and J lost 0, with 14 bases in between. Here the CDR3 reads CASAGVQSSYEQYF. CDR3 DNA sequence: TGTGCCAGCGCAGGGGTTCAGAGCTCCTACGAGCAGTACTTC.

The V call is TRBV20-1, the J call TRBJ2-5; 11 bases fit TRBD2. Germline CDR1 reads DFQATT; CDR2 reads SNEGSKA (reference sequence). The CDR3 length is 14 residues. V lost 6 bases and J lost 4; bases outside the gene matches: 7. This CDR3 is CSAYSGGAGETQYF. The CDR3 DNA sequence: TGCAGTGCCTATAGCGGGGGGGCAGGAGAGACCCAGTACTTC.